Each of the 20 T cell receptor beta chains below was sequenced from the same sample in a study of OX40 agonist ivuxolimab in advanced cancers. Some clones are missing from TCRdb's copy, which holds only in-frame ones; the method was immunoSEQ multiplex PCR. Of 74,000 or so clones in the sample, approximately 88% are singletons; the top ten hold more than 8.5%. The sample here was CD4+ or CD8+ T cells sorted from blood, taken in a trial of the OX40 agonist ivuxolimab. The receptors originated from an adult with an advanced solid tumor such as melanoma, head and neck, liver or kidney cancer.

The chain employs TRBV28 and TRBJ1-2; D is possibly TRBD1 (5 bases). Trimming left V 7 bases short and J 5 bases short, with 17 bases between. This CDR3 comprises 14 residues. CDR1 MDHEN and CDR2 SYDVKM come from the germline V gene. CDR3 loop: CASNPGTKLYGYTF. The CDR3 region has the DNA TGTGCCAGCAACCCCGGGACCAAGCTTTATGGCTACACCTTC.

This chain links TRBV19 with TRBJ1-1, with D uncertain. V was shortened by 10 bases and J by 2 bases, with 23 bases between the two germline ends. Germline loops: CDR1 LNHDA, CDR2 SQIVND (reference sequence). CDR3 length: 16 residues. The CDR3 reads CATSLHSVGLNTEAFF. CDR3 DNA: TGTGCCACTTCTCTTCATTCAGTCGGGCTTAACACTGAAGCTTTCTTT.

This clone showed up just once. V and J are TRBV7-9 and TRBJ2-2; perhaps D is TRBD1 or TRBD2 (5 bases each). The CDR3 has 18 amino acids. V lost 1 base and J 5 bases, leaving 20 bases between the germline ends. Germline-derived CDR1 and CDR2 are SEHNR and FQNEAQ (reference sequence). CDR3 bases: TGTGCCAGCAGCTTAGAGTTGGCGAACTATGGGGGAACCGGGGAGCTGTTTTTT. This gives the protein CASSLELANYGGTGELFF.

The CDR3 nucleotides are TGCAGCTCATACTACGGGGATACGCAGTATTTT. Translation gives CSSYYGDTQYF. The chain employs TRBV29-1 and TRBJ2-3; D gene ambiguous. Germline lookup yields CDR1 SQVTM and CDR2 ANQGSEA. The CDR3 contains 11 residues. The ends were cut back, 8 bases at V and 6 bases at J, with 12 bases in the middle.

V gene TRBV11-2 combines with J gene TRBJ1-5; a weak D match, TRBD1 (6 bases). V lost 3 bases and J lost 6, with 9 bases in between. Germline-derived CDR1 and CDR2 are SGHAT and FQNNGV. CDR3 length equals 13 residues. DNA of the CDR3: TGTGCCAGCAGCTTTCCCAGGGGTCAGCCCCAGCATTTT. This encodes CASSFPRGQPQHF.

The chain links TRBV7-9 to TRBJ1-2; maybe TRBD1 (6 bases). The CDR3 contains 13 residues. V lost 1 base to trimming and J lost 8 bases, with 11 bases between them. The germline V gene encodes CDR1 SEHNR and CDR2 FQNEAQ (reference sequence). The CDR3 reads CASSLVPGAGYTF. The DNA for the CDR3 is TGTGCCAGCAGCTTAGTCCCAGGGGCCGGCTACACCTTC.

Here the CDR3 reads CASSATISSRNEKLFF. CDR3 coding DNA: TGTGCCAGCAGCGCTACTATCAGTTCCCGGAATGAAAAACTGTTTTTT. The chain has TRBV7-9 and TRBJ1-4; no firm D call. Per germline, CDR1 SEHNR and CDR2 FQNEAQ (reference sequence). This CDR3 has 16 residues. Trimming pared 5 bases from V and 5 bases from J, leaving 18 bases between.

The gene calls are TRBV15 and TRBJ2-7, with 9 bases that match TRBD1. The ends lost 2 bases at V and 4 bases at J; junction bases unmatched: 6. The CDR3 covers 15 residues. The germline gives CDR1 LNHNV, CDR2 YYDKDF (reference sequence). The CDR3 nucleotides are TGTGCCACCAGCAGACCCGGGACAGGGTCATACGAGCAGTACTTC. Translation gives CATSRPGTGSYEQYF.

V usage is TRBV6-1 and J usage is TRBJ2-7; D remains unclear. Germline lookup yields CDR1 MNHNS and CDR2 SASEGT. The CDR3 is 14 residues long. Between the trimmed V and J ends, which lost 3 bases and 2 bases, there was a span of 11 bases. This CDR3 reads CASSEVHAPYEQYF. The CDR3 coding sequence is TGTGCCAGCAGTGAGGTGCACGCACCCTACGAGCAGTACTTC.

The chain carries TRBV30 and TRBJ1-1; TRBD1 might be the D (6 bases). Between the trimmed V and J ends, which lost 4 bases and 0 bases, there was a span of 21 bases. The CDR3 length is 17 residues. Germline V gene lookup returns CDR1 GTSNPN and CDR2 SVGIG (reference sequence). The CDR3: CAWTKQGTSILNTEAFF. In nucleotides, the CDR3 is TGTGCCTGGACCAAACAGGGAACATCGATCCTGAACACTGAAGCTTTCTTT.

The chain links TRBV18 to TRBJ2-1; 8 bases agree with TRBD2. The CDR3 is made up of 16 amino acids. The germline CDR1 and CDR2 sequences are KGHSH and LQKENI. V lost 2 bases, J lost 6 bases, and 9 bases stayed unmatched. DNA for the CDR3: TGTGCCAGCTCACCAGTAGGAGCGGGAGTCCCCAATGAGCAGTTCTTC. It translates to CASSPVGAGVPNEQFF.

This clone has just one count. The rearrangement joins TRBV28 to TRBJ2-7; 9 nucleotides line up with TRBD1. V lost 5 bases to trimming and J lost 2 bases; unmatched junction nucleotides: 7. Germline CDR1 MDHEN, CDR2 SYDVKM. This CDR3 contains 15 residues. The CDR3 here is CASSRWGQGTYEQYF. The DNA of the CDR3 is TGTGCCAGCAGTCGGTGGGGACAGGGAACCTACGAGCAGTACTTC.

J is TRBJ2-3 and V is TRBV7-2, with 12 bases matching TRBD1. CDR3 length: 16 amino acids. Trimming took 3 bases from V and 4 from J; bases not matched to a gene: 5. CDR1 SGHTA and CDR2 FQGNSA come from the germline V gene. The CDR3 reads CASSFTGTGGSDTQYF. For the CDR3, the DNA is TGTGCCAGCAGCTTTACCGGGACAGGGGGCTCAGATACGCAGTATTTT.

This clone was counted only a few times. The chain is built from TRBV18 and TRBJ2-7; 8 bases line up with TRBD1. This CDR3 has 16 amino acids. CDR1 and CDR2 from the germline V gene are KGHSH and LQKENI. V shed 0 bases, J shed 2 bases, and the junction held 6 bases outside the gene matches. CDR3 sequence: CASSPPDRGRTYEQYF. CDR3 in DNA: TGTGCCAGCTCACCACCCGACAGGGGTAGGACCTACGAGCAGTACTTC.

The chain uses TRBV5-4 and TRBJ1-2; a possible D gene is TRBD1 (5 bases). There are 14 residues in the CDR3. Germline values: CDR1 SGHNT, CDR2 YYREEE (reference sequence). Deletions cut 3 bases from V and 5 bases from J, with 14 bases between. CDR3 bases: TGTGCCAGCAGCTCTCCTATCGAGGGGTATGGCTACACCTTC. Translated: CASSSPIEGYGYTF.

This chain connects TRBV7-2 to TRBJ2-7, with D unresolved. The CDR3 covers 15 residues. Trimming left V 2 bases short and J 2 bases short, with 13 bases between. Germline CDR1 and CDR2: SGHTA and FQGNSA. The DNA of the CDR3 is TGTGCCAGCAGCTTAATGTCCCGGGCGCCCTACGAGCAGTACTTC. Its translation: CASSLMSRAPYEQYF.

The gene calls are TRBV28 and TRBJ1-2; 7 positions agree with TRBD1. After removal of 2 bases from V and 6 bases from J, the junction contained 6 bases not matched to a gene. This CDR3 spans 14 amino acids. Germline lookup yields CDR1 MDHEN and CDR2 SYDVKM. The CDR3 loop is CASSLRGPYHGYTF. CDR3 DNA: TGTGCCAGCAGTTTAAGGGGGCCTTACCATGGCTACACCTTC.

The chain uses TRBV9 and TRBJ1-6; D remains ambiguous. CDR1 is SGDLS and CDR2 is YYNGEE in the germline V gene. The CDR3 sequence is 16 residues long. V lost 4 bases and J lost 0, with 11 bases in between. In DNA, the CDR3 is TGTGCCAGCAGCCCGACCCCAAGCTCCTATAATTCACCCCTCCACTTT. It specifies CASSPTPSSYNSPLHF.

CDR3 in amino acids: CSAIFQTVAFF. Here the CDR3 DNA reads TGCAGTGCTATTTTCCAGACGGTAGCTTTCTTT. V usage is TRBV20-1 and J usage is TRBJ1-1; D gene unclear. The CDR3 has 11 residues. The V end was cut by 4 bases, the J end by 10 bases, with 13 bases between. Germline CDR1 is DFQATT and CDR2 is SNEGSKA (reference sequence).

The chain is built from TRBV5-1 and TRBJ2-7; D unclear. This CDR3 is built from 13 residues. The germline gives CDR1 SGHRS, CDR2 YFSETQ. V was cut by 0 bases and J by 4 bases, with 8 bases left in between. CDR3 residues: CASSLAPGYEQYF. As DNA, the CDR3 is TGCGCCAGCAGCTTGGCCCCAGGATACGAGCAGTACTTC.